Listed below are T cell receptor beta chains from one sample, sequenced in a study of identical twins. TCRdb ran MiXCR on the 5' RACE reads and lists one entry per CDR3 protein. This table has around 450,000 distinct CDR3 sequences, approximately 15% appearing once. This same sample was also part of a study on yellow fever vaccine responses in identical twins.

Sequencing used CD4+ T cells sorted from blood. The receptors originated from a woman aged 18-29 years in good health. Both conserved end residues are part of each CDR3. The D gene is left open where the match is weak. Only part of the rows carry a size: once, few, many, or a class if the clone is expanded.

15	few	TRBD1	TRBV7-6	TRBJ1-2	CASSPTGVINYGYTF	TGTGCCAGCAGCCCTACAGGGGTAATAAACTATGGCTACACCTTC
19	-	TRBD2	TRBV11-2	TRBJ2-1	CASSLDGFWTSIAYNEQFF	TGTGCCAGCAGCTTAGATGGGTTTTGGACTAGCATCGCCTACAATGAGCAGTTCTTC
14	-	-	TRBV15	TRBJ2-2	CATSRDGFRGELFF	TGTGCCACCAGCAGAGATGGATTCCGCGGGGAGCTGTTTTTT
15	once	TRBD2	TRBV27	TRBJ2-5	CASSSSGRAGETQYF	TGTGCCAGCAGTTCGAGCGGGAGGGCCGGAGAGACCCAGTACTTC
16	-	TRBD1	TRBV12-3/TRBV12-4	TRBJ2-7	CASSSQGGQGPYEQYF	TGTGCCAGCAGCTCCCAGGGTGGACAGGGTCCCTACGAGCAGTACTTC
13	-	-	TRBV6-4	TRBJ2-2	CASSIDGTGELFF	TGTGCCAGCAGTATTGACGGCACCGGGGAGCTGTTTTTT
14	-	TRBD1	TRBV5-1	TRBJ2-2	CASTGGGSTGELFF	TGCGCCAGCACAGGGGGCGGCAGCACCGGGGAGCTGTTTTTT
14	few	TRBD1	TRBV5-6	TRBJ2-7	CASKPGQGVYEQYF	TGTGCCAGCAAACCGGGACAGGGCGTCTACGAGCAGTACTTC
16	few	TRBD1	TRBV4-3	TRBJ2-7	CASSQEGQGAYYEQYF	TGCGCCAGCAGCCAGGAGGGACAGGGGGCGTACTACGAGCAGTACTTC
19	-	TRBD2	TRBV10-3	TRBJ2-3	CAISEWGTSGISSTDTQYF	TGTGCCATCAGTGAGTGGGGGACTAGCGGGATAAGCAGCACAGATACGCAGTATTTT
15	few	TRBD1	TRBV12-3/TRBV12-4	TRBJ1-2	CASSGDREVTYGYTF	TGTGCCAGCAGCGGGGACAGGGAGGTTACCTATGGCTACACCTTC
18	-	TRBD1	TRBV11-2	TRBJ2-6	CASSPQGVGSSGANVLTF	TGTGCCAGCAGCCCACAGGGGGTCGGTAGCTCTGGGGCCAACGTCCTGACTTTC
15	-	TRBD2	TRBV6-2/TRBV6-3	TRBJ2-7	CASTPRGEGLYEQYF	TGTGCCAGCACCCCTAGAGGGGAGGGCCTCTACGAGCAGTACTTC
15	-	TRBD2	TRBV20-1	TRBJ2-5	CSASYLAGGRETQYF	TGCAGTGCTAGTTATTTAGCGGGGGGGCGTGAGACCCAGTACTTC
15	-	-	TRBV7-2	TRBJ2-3	CASSLYSGHTDTQYF	TGTGCCAGCAGCTTATACTCAGGGCACACAGATACGCAGTATTTT
16	-	TRBD2	TRBV10-3	TRBJ2-2	CAISEPGLAVTGELFF	TGTGCCATCAGTGAGCCGGGACTAGCGGTCACCGGGGAGCTGTTTTTT
19	few	TRBD2	TRBV2	TRBJ2-7	CASSEGRSSGRGSEAEQYF	TGTGCCAGCAGTGAAGGGCGGTCTAGCGGGAGGGGGTCGGAAGCCGAGCAGTACTTC
12	few	-	TRBV5-1	TRBJ2-1	CASSFNFNEQFF	TGCGCCAGCAGCTTCAACTTCAATGAGCAGTTCTTC
13	-	TRBD1	TRBV10-1	TRBJ2-7	CASIRDRAYEQYF	TGCGCCAGCATCCGGGACAGGGCGTACGAGCAGTACTTC
15	few	-	TRBV10-1	TRBJ2-3	CASSEAGQPTDTQYF	TGCGCCAGCAGTGAAGCAGGACAGCCCACAGATACGCAGTATTTT
11	many	-	TRBV12-3/TRBV12-4	TRBJ2-7	CASSRQGEQYF	TGTGCCAGCAGTCGTCAAGGGGAGCAGTACTTC
12	-	-	TRBV20-1	TRBJ1-5	CSASMGNQPQHF	TGCAGTGCTAGCATGGGCAATCAGCCCCAGCATTTT
18	few	TRBD2	TRBV11-1	TRBJ2-2	CASSSLLLAGINTGELFF	TGTGCCAGCAGCTCCTTACTTCTAGCGGGGATTAACACCGGGGAGCTGTTTTTT
12	few	-	TRBV29-1	TRBJ2-7	CSVRTDYYEQYF	TGCAGCGTCCGGACAGATTACTACGAGCAGTACTTC
16	-	TRBD1	TRBV5-6	TRBJ2-1	CASSLTGTGQYNEQFF	TGTGCCAGCAGCTTGACCGGGACAGGTCAATACAATGAGCAGTTCTTC
8	few	-	TRBV20-1	TRBJ1-1	CSASEAFF	TGCAGTGCTAGTGAAGCTTTCTTT
14	few	-	TRBV5-1	TRBJ1-1	CASSLPLGNTEAFF	TGCGCCAGCAGCTTGCCTCTGGGGAACACTGAAGCTTTCTTT
14	-	TRBD1	TRBV10-2	TRBJ2-7	CASSDPGQTNEQYF	TGCGCCAGCAGTGACCCGGGACAGACGAACGAGCAGTACTTC
14	few	-	TRBV20-1	TRBJ1-5	CSADQGLNNQPQHF	TGCAGTGCTGATCAGGGGCTAAACAATCAGCCCCAGCATTTT